A single sample is the source of the 4 T cell receptor beta chains below, sequenced in a study of blood T cell repertoires in COVID-19. Clones were sequenced by immunoSEQ multiplex PCR, and TCRdb holds only the in-frame ones, with some missing. This table holds tens of thousands of clones, 77% found once. The sample was peripheral blood. The receptors were gathered from a woman aged 70 to 79 with acute or convalescent COVID-19.

By share, this clone ranks as medium-sized. The V gene is TRBV5-1, the J gene TRBJ1-1, with TRBD1 as a possible D gene (6 bases). The CDR3 loop spans 14 amino acids. CDR1 is SGHRS and CDR2 is YFSETQ in the germline V gene. The V end lost 0 bases, the J end lost 7 bases, and 13 bases lay between the germline ends. Written as DNA, the CDR3 is TGCGCCAGCAGCTTGGTCGGGTCAGGGGATGAAGCTTTCTTT. Its protein is CASSLVGSGDEAFF.

The chain recombines TRBV7-9 with TRBJ1-1; 7 bases are shared with TRBD1. V lost 5 bases and J lost 1; bases outside the gene matches: 7. Germline CDR1 SEHNR, CDR2 FQNEAQ (reference sequence). The CDR3 is 15 amino acids. The CDR3 here is CASSIGGGRNTEAFF. CDR3 in DNA: TGTGCCAGCAGCATAGGGGGCGGTAGGAACACTGAAGCTTTCTTT.

J is TRBJ2-6 and V is TRBV28; possibly TRBD2 for D (5 bases). The germline V and J ends were trimmed by 2 bases and 0 bases, with 5 bases remaining between them. The CDR3 consists of 15 residues. CDR1 and CDR2 (germline): MDHEN, SYDVKM. The CDR3 spells CASSLAGSGANVLTF. CDR3 in DNA: TGTGCCAGCAGTTTAGCGGGCTCTGGGGCCAACGTCCTGACTTTC.

The chain has TRBV20-1 and TRBJ2-5; TRBD1 might be the D (5 bases). This CDR3 is built from 11 residues. Germline lookup yields CDR1 DFQATT and CDR2 SNEGSKA (reference sequence). Trimming shortened V by 7 bases and J by 4 bases, and 10 bases separated the two germline ends. This chain's CDR3 is CSVDTTETQYF. DNA for the CDR3: TGCAGTGTGGACACGACAGAGACCCAGTACTTC.